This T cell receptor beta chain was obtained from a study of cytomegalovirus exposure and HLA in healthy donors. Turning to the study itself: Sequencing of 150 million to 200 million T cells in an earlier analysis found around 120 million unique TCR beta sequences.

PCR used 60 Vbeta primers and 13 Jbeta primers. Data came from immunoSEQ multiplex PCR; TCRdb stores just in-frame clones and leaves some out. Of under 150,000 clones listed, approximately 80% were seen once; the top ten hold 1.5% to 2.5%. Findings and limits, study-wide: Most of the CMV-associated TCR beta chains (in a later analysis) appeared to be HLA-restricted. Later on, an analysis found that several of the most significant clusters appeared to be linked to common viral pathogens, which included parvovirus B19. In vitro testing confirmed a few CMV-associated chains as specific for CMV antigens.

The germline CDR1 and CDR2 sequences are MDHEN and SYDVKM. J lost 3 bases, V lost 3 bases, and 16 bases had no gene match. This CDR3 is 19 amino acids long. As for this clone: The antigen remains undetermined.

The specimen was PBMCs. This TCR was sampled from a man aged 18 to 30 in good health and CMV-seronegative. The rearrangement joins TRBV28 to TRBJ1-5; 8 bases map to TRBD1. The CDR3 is CASSFEEQGAVGINQPQHF. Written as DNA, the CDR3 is TGTGCCAGCAGTTTTGAGGAGCAGGGGGCGGTAGGGATCAATCAGCCCCAGCATTTT.